This TCR beta chain was sequenced in a study of Ad26.COV2.S vaccination and SARS-CoV-2 variants. The treatment denotes: some 19 received Ad26.COV2.S at low or high dose, single or two shots; about 5 received placebo; per-sample allocation not given. The study sampled participants on day 63 after the first vaccine or placebo injection. This clone was seen only once. This CDR3 has 15 amino acids. The germline gives CDR1 SGHAT, CDR2 FQNNGV. Trimming pared 4 bases from V and 3 bases from J, leaving 12 bases between. Data came from immunoSEQ multiplex PCR; TCRdb stores just in-frame clones and leaves some out. This table has 350,000 to 500,000 clones, around 90% appearing once.

The genes are TRBV11-2 and TRBJ1-4, with TRBD1 as a possible D gene (6 bases). The sequencing here drew on peripheral blood, taken in a trial of Ad26.COV2.S vaccine versus placebo. This TCR was recovered from a person aged 18-65 years who received the Ad26.COV2.S COVID-19 vaccine or a placebo. The CDR3 DNA reads TGTGCCAGCAGCTCCGACAGGAACCCTAATGAAAAACTGTTTTTT. Its protein is CASSSDRNPNEKLFF.